This T cell receptor beta chain was captured in a study of blood T cell repertoires in COVID-19. V was cut by 7 bases and J by 4 bases, with 20 bases left in between. From germline, CDR1 is MNHEY and CDR2 SVGAGI. This CDR3 is 15 amino acids long. The protocol was immunoSEQ multiplex PCR, while the TCRdb copy is restricted to in-frame clones and leaves out a portion. Of under 200,000 clones detected, roughly 86% appear once; the ten largest clones hold 5.5% to 8.5%. This TCR was sampled from a woman aged 80 or over in a cohort sampled during active or convalescent COVID-19. This chain connects TRBV6-5 to TRBJ2-7, with a tentative D call TRBD2 (5 bases). Sequencing was done on a sample of peripheral blood. Written as DNA, the CDR3 is TGTGCCAGCAACCTTAAGCGGCAACCATATTACGAGCAGTACGTC. It translates to CASNLKRQPYYEQYV.